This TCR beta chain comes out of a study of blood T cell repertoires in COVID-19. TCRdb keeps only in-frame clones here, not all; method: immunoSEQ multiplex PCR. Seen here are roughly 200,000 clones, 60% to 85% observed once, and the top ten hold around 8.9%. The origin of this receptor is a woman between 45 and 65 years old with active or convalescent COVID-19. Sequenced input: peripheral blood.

The CDR3 region is CASSSDKGGFGETQYF. CDR3 sequence (DNA): TGTGCCAGCAGCTCGGACAAGGGGGGGTTTGGGGAGACCCAGTACTTC. V usage is TRBV11-2 and J usage is TRBJ2-5; possibly TRBD2 for D (7 bases). V was clipped by 4 bases and J by 5 bases, with 20 bases between them. Germline CDR1 SGHAT, CDR2 FQNNGV. This CDR3 contains 16 residues.